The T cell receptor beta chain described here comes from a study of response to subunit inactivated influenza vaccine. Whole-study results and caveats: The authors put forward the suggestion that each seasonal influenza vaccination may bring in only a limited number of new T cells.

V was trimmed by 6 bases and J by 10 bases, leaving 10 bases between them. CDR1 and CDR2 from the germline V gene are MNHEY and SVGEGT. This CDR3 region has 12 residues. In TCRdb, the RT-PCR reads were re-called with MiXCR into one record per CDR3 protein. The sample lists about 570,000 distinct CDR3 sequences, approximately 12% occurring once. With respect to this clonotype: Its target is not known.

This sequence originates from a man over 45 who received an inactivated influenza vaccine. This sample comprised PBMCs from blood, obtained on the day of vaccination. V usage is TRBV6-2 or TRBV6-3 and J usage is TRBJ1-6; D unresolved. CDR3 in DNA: TGTGCCAGCAGAACTAGACCATCACCCCTCCACTTT. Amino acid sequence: CASRTRPSPLHF.